Below, 5 T cell receptor beta chains from the same sample are listed, as sequenced in a study of control samples from healthy donors and cancer patients. The table came from immunoSEQ multiplex PCR; TCRdb's copy has only in-frame clones and leaves some out. Here the sample spans 190,000 or so clones, 90% to 95% being singletons. Sequencing was done on a sample of blood. The receptors were sampled from a man between 18 and 29 years old in good health.

This chain connects TRBV3-1 (or the pseudogene TRBV3-2) to TRBJ2-1; 8 positions match TRBD2. CDR1 and CDR2 from the germline V gene are LGHDT and YNNKEL (reference sequence). After removal of 0 bases from V and 3 bases from J, the junction contained 7 bases not matched to a gene. The CDR3 has 17 amino acids. The CDR3 sequence is CASSQDAAGGFYNEQFF. In DNA, the CDR3 is TGTGCCAGCAGCCAAGATGCGGCGGGGGGTTTCTACAATGAGCAGTTCTTC.

The chain carries TRBV7-9 and TRBJ2-7; D not resolved. The V end lost 1 base, the J end lost 4 bases, and 5 bases lay between the germline ends. From germline, CDR1 is SEHNR and CDR2 FQNEAQ (reference sequence). This CDR3 is built from 12 residues. CDR3 DNA: TGTGCCAGCAGCTTAGTTCAATACGAGCAGTACTTC. Protein: CASSLVQYEQYF.

This clone is a singleton in its sample. This chain uses TRBV18 with TRBJ1-4; D gene unclear. CDR1 and CDR2 from the germline V gene are KGHSH and LQKENI. The CDR3 loop spans 14 amino acids. Trimming cost V 2 bases and J 4 bases, with 8 bases left between them. The DNA of the CDR3 is TGTGCCAGCTCACCAGGCGGATATAATGAAAAACTGTTTTTT. Its protein is CASSPGGYNEKLFF.

For the CDR3, the DNA is TGTGCCAGCAGCTTAGGGCCTGGAAACACCATATATTTT. It yields the protein CASSLGPGNTIYF. The rearrangement joins TRBV7-8 to TRBJ1-3; no reliable D call. The CDR3 extends over 13 amino acids. Germline values: CDR1 SGHVS, CDR2 FQNEAQ. The V and J ends lost 1 base and 2 bases respectively, with 3 bases between them.

This rearrangement joins TRBV14 to TRBJ2-3; 8 bases match TRBD1. V shed 4 bases and J 4 bases; nucleotides not matched to a gene: 10. In germline, CDR1 is SGHDN, CDR2 FVKESK. The CDR3 loop spans 16 amino acids. CDR3 DNA sequence: TGTGCCAGCAGCCTCAGAATGACAGGGGTGGCAGATACGCAGTATTTT. It encodes CASSLRMTGVADTQYF. The whole variable domain, remainder taken from reference TRBV14 and TRBJ2-3, is EAGVTQFPSHSVIEKGQTVTLRCDPISGHDNLYWYRRVMGKEIKFLLHFVKESKQDESGMPNNRFLAERTGGTYSTLKVQPAELEDSGVYFCASSLRMTGVADTQYFGPGTRLTVL.